The 14 T cell receptor beta chains listed next were all sequenced from one sample in a study of cytomegalovirus exposure and HLA in healthy donors. A multiplex PCR was run with 60 Vbeta primers and 13 Jbeta primers. Profiling relied on immunoSEQ multiplex PCR, and the TCRdb table lists in-frame clones only, not all of them. Of over 200,000 clones in the sample, roughly 75% were seen once. The sequenced material came from PBMCs. These receptors all come from a woman aged 25 to 39 in good health and CMV-seronegative.

The chain combines TRBV29-1 with TRBJ1-2; D call uncertain. V gave up 3 bases and J gave up 6 bases, with 11 bases separating them. Germline CDR1 and CDR2: SQVTM and ANQGSEA. The CDR3 runs 12 residues. CDR3 in amino acids: CSVDLYRNGYTF. In nucleotides, the CDR3 is TGCAGCGTTGATCTCTACAGAAATGGCTACACCTTC.

This clone occurred a few times. The chain is built from TRBV6-6 and TRBJ1-5; possible D gene TRBD1, 5 bases. Germline CDR1 MNHNY, CDR2 SVGAGI (reference sequence). The CDR3 has 13 residues. Trimming removed 0 bases from V and 6 bases from J, with 6 bases in between. Written as DNA, the CDR3 is TGTGCCAGCAGTTACTCCAGGGTTCAGCCCCAGCATTTT. Translating gives CASSYSRVQPQHF.

This rearrangement joins TRBV6-6 to TRBJ1-1; D remains ambiguous. Trimming pared 2 bases from V and 7 bases from J, leaving 17 bases between. The germline V gene encodes CDR1 MNHNY and CDR2 SVGAGI (reference sequence). The CDR3 has 15 residues. This CDR3 is CASSYTIVSRDEAFF. The DNA of the CDR3 is TGTGCCAGCAGTTACACAATCGTTAGCCGGGATGAAGCTTTCTTT.

The chain is built from TRBV2 and TRBJ2-5; a possible D gene is TRBD2 (6 bases). V lost 8 bases and J 5 bases, leaving 15 bases between the germline ends. In germline, CDR1 is SNHLY, CDR2 FYNNEI. This CDR3 region has 13 residues. CDR3 nucleotides: TGTGCCAGCCAACCGGGACTTCTGGAGACCCAGTACTTC. Amino acid sequence: CASQPGLLETQYF.

The genes are TRBV2 and TRBJ1-3; tentative D call: TRBD1 (6 bases). Trimming removed 7 bases from V and 4 bases from J, with 14 bases in between. CDR3 length: 14 residues. Looked up from germline, CDR1 is SNHLY and CDR2 is FYNNEI. This CDR3 is CASILQGAGNTIYF. The DNA for the CDR3 is TGTGCCAGCATACTACAGGGTGCGGGAAACACCATATATTTT.

This chain joins TRBV11-3 and TRBJ1-1; TRBD1 agrees at 8 bases. The CDR3 is made up of 15 amino acids. Trimming cost V 5 bases and J 5 bases; bases outside gene matches: 10. Germline CDR1 SGHNT, CDR2 YENEEA. As DNA, the CDR3 is TGTGCCAGCAGCGCTGGACAGGGTTCAACGACTGAAGCTTTCTTT. The encoded protein is CASSAGQGSTTEAFF. Together with reference TRBV11-3 and TRBJ1-1, the CDR3 gives the full variable domain: EAGVVQSPRYKIIEKKQPVAFWCNPISGHNTLYWYLQNLGQGPELLIRYENEEAVDDSQLPKDRFSAERLKGVDSTLKIQPAELGDSAVYLCASSAGQGSTTEAFFGQGTRLTVV.

The V call is TRBV7-9, the J call TRBJ2-1; 8 positions agree with TRBD2. The CDR3 is 15 residues long. V was clipped by 7 bases and J by 4 bases; unmatched bases: 9. Per germline, CDR1 SEHNR and CDR2 FQNEAQ (reference sequence). CDR3 nucleotides: TGTGCCAGCACCTGGGTGGCTAGCGGGTACAATGAGCAGTTCTTC. This encodes CASTWVASGYNEQFF.

The chain employs TRBV10-3 and TRBJ1-1, with 9 bases lining up with TRBD1. Germline CDR1 is ENHRY and CDR2 is SYGVKD. This CDR3 has 16 amino acids. With V trimmed by 6 bases and J by 0 bases, 8 bases remained unmatched. The CDR3 loop is CAISPGQGRVNTEAFF. CDR3 sequence (DNA): TGTGCCATCAGCCCGGGACAGGGTAGGGTGAACACTGAAGCTTTCTTT.

The chain combines TRBV19 with TRBJ2-1, with D tentatively TRBD2 (6 bases). V was cut by 3 bases and J by 7 bases, with 10 bases left in between. The V gene's germline CDR1 is LNHDA and CDR2 SQIVND (reference sequence). This CDR3 comprises 13 residues. The DNA for the CDR3 is TGTGCCAGTAGTATCTCCCGGGGGAATGAGCAGTTCTTC. Translating gives CASSISRGNEQFF.

This chain links TRBV5-5 with TRBJ2-7; 13 positions match TRBD2. Germline CDR1 is SGHKS and CDR2 is YYEKEE (reference sequence). After removal of 4 bases from V and 7 bases from J, the junction contained 8 bases not matched to a gene. The CDR3 is made up of 15 amino acids. The CDR3 DNA sequence: TGTGCCAGCAGCGCTGGACTAGCGGGGGCGGGTGAGCAGTACTTC. Residues: CASSAGLAGAGEQYF.

This clone was recorded a few times. The chain joins TRBV7-9 to TRBJ2-2; D is undetermined. Germline assignment: CDR1 SEHNR and CDR2 FQNEAQ (reference sequence). CDR3 length: 14 residues. Trimming pared 2 bases from V and 3 bases from J, leaving 7 bases between. The chain's CDR3 is CASSLTGDTGELFF. CDR3 nucleotides: TGTGCCAGCAGCTTAACGGGTGACACCGGGGAGCTGTTTTTT.

V and J are TRBV19 and TRBJ2-5; a weak D match, TRBD1 (5 bases). The ends were cut back, 4 bases at V and 4 bases at J, with 7 bases in the middle. In germline, CDR1 is LNHDA, CDR2 SQIVND (reference sequence). The CDR3 contains 12 residues. The CDR3 spells CASSRGGETQYF. CDR3 in DNA: TGTGCCAGTAGTAGGGGCGGAGAGACCCAGTACTTC.

V is TRBV18 and J is TRBJ1-4; D gene ambiguous. The CDR3 sequence is 15 residues long. Germline assignment: CDR1 KGHSH and CDR2 LQKENI. Trimming shortened V by 4 bases and J by 8 bases, and 17 bases separated the two germline ends. CDR3 sequence: CASSQTGNRYEKLFF. The CDR3 bases are TGTGCCAGCTCACAAACGGGAAATCGATACGAAAAACTGTTTTTT.

This chain connects TRBV7-8 to TRBJ2-3, with TRBD2 matching over 9 bases. The trim removed 1 base at V and 7 bases at J, leaving 3 bases unmatched. Germline lookup yields CDR1 SGHVS and CDR2 FQNEAQ. The CDR3 extends over 14 amino acids. The CDR3 region is CASSLVTSGHTQYF. DNA of the CDR3: TGTGCCAGCAGCTTAGTGACTAGCGGCCATACGCAGTATTTT.